This T cell receptor beta chain emerged from a study of blood T cell repertoires in COVID-19. Produced via immunoSEQ multiplex PCR; TCRdb's table is partial and in-frame only. The sample has 150,000 to 200,000 clones, 80% seen once. Cohort 3 recovery required two negative PCRs, clearance, or symptom resolution. The trim removed 4 bases at V and 1 base at J, leaving 5 bases unmatched. There are 15 residues in the CDR3. Germline lookup yields CDR1 SGHRS and CDR2 YFSETQ. The clonotype comes from a woman aged 60-70 years who had recovered from COVID-19. V usage is TRBV5-1 and J usage is TRBJ2-5; TRBD1 aligns across 9 bases. Input material: PBMCs or T cells enriched from blood (not recorded which). CDR3 residues: CASSRVGQGQETQYF. In DNA form, the CDR3 reads TGCGCCAGCAGCCGGGTGGGACAGGGCCAAGAGACCCAGTACTTC.